A selection of T cell receptor beta chains follows, all from one sample in a study of blood T cell repertoires in COVID-19. Only in-frame clones appear in the TCRdb table, and some are missing; sequencing was by immunoSEQ multiplex PCR. Among about 82,000 clones, around 80% were seen once, and the ten largest hold about a third. The material sequenced was peripheral blood. The source is a man aged 55 to 70 with COVID-19, enrolled during active disease. Each CDR3 is given with its conserved first and last residue.

TRBJ2-7 | TRBV12-3/TRBV12-4 | CASSFGGGEYF
TRBJ1-3 | TRBV19 | CASSIQGVGGNTIYF
TRBJ2-3 | TRBV11-2 | CASSLLTGEDTQYF
TRBJ1-1 | TRBV2 | CASSYRGLNTEAFF
TRBJ1-4 | TRBV19 | CASSIVGGQGNEKLFF
TRBJ2-3 | TRBV2 | CASSLAGGSTDTQYF
TRBJ2-2 | TRBV2 | CASRDRVWDTGELFF
TRBJ1-6 | TRBV4-3 | CASSQVGSGDSPLHF
TRBJ2-2 | TRBV7-8 | CASSIQAGGPPGELFF
TRBJ1-2 | TRBV6-4 | CASSDYGGYGYTF
TRBJ2-7 | TRBV10-3 | CAISEFGTGSNYEQYF
TRBJ1-1 | TRBV6-4 | CASSDYATGEAFF
TRBJ1-6 | TRBV7-9 | CASSLTGSVNSPLHF
TRBJ2-1 | TRBV14 | CASSPDYGTGLDNEQFF
TRBJ1-4 | TRBV6-5 | CASSPQTGANEKLFF
TRBJ1-1 | TRBV20-1 | CSASGQGAMNTEAFF
TRBJ2-7 | TRBV27 | CASSPPGRQGSYEQYF
TRBJ1-2 | TRBV19 | CASSNHGTGDGGYTF
TRBJ2-5 | TRBV7-9 | CASTPDRVPETQYF
TRBJ2-3 | TRBV5-6 | CASSRRADTQYF
TRBJ2-5 | TRBV5-1 | CASSLGSVAETQYF
TRBJ2-7 | TRBV27 | CASSLIGGRGEQYF
TRBJ2-2 | TRBV5-5 | CASSLSGLWTNTGELFF
TRBJ2-1 | TRBV4-1 | CASSPPGTRNEQFF
TRBJ1-3 | TRBV11-2 | CASSLDAGGPGNTIYF
TRBJ1-1 | TRBV18 | CASSPPVGATEAFF
TRBJ1-4 | TRBV6-5 | CASRETGANEKLFF
TRBJ2-2 | TRBV5-1 | CASSRSLAGAYTGELFF
TRBJ2-5 | TRBV11-2 | CASSFGPNQETQYF
TRBJ2-7 | TRBV5-6 | CASTFTGQYYEQYF
TRBJ1-1 | TRBV7-8 | CASSLDPGFTEAFF
TRBJ1-2 | TRBV19 | CASSPRTANNYGYTF
TRBJ2-3 | TRBV7-2 | CASSRGPRQGTDTQYF
TRBJ2-1 | TRBV7-3 | CASSLSSGGSYNEQFF
TRBJ1-2 | TRBV2 | CASSGGQDFYGYTF
TRBJ1-1 | TRBV2 | CASSNRGGTEAFF
TRBJ2-1 | TRBV5-1 | CASSVLTANEQFF